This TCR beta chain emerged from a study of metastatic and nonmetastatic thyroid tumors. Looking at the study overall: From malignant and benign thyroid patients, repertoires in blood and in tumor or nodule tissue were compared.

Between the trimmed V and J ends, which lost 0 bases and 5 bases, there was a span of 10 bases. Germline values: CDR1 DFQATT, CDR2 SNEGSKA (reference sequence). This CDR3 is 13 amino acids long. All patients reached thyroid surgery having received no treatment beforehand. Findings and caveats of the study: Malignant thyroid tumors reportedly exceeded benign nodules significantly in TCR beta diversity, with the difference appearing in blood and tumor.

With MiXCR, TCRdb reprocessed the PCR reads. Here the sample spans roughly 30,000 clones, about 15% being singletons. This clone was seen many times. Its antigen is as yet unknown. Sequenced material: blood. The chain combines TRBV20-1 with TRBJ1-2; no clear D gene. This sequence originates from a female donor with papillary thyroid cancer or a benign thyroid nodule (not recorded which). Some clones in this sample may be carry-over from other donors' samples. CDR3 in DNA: TGCAGTGCTAGAGATTGGGCGGTGTATGGCTACACCTTC. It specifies CSARDWAVYGYTF.